A single sample gave rise to the 25 T cell receptor beta chains below, sequenced in a study of response to subunit inactivated influenza vaccine. TCRdb re-called the RT-PCR reads with MiXCR, one entry per CDR3 protein. The sample yields 550,000 to 800,000 distinct CDR3 sequences, about 14% seen once. The source material was PBMCs from blood, sampled 14 to 15 days before vaccination. The receptor source for this set is a man over 45 who received an inactivated influenza vaccine.

The genes are TRBV20-1 and TRBJ2-2, with no clear D. V was pared by 1 base and J by 4 bases, with 13 bases between. The germline gives CDR1 DFQATT, CDR2 SNEGSKA (reference sequence). The CDR3 spans 15 residues. CDR3 sequence reads: CSARGIRPPTGELFF. The CDR3 bases are TGCAGTGCTAGAGGGATAAGACCCCCCACCGGGGAGCTGTTTTTT.

V usage is TRBV27 and J usage is TRBJ2-3; no reliable D call. Between the trimmed V and J ends, which lost 3 bases and 4 bases, there was a span of 8 bases. This CDR3 is built from 13 residues. The V gene's germline CDR1 is MNHEY and CDR2 SMNVEV (reference sequence). As DNA, the CDR3 is TGTGCCAGCAGTTTCAGGCCTTCAGATACGCAGTATTTT. It codes for CASSFRPSDTQYF.

Many counts were recorded for this clonotype. The V call is TRBV4-3, the J call TRBJ2-1; tentatively, D is TRBD1 (7 bases). This CDR3 spans 17 amino acids. Per germline, CDR1 LGHNA and CDR2 YSLEER. The germline V and J ends were trimmed by 0 bases and 5 bases, with 17 bases remaining between them. The CDR3 DNA is TGCGCCAGCAGCCAAGAGGTTGGCCAGGGGGGAAACAATGAGCAGTTCTTC. Translation gives CASSQEVGQGGNNEQFF.

The chain employs TRBV4-3 and TRBJ2-5; D is possibly TRBD1 or TRBD2 (5 bases each). Germline V gives CDR1 LGHNA, CDR2 YSLEER. The V gene lost 0 bases and the J gene lost 5 bases, with 13 bases spanning the gap. The CDR3 runs to 15 residues. The CDR3 protein is CASSQDSGTGETQYF. Written as DNA, the CDR3 is TGCGCCAGCAGCCAAGATTCGGGGACGGGTGAGACCCAGTACTTC.

V is TRBV11-2 and J is TRBJ2-1; perhaps TRBD2 as D (6 bases). Germline CDR1 SGHAT, CDR2 FQNNGV. V shed 1 base and J shed 3 bases, with 16 bases lying between them. This CDR3 spans 17 amino acids. The CDR3 here is CASSLGAWAGFYNEQFF. As DNA, the CDR3 is TGTGCCAGCAGCTTAGGAGCCTGGGCGGGGTTCTACAATGAGCAGTTCTTC. Looking up the rest from reference TRBV11-2 and TRBJ2-1 gives the full variable domain: EAGVAQSPRYKIIEKRQSVAFWCNPISGHATLYWYQQILGQGPKLLIQFQNNGVVDDSQLPKDRFSAERLKGVDSTLKIQPAKLEDSAVYLCASSLGAWAGFYNEQFFGPGTRLTVL.

This clonotype has more than one count but fewer than ten. V gene TRBV20-1 combines with J gene TRBJ2-1; possibly TRBD1 or TRBD2 for D (5 bases each). V gave up 4 bases and J gave up 0 bases, with 22 bases separating them. CDR1 and CDR2 from the germline V gene are DFQATT and SNEGSKA (reference sequence). CDR3 length: 18 amino acids. CDR3 loop: CSAMGLASWGSSYNEQFF. The CDR3 DNA is TGCAGTGCTATGGGGCTAGCATCTTGGGGCAGCTCCTACAATGAGCAGTTCTTC.

This clonotype came up many times. V and J are TRBV7-2 and TRBJ2-7; 11 nucleotides match TRBD2. Germline CDR1 is SGHTA and CDR2 is FQGNSA. The V gene end was trimmed by 1 base and the J gene end by 5 bases; junction bases not matched to a gene: 4. The CDR3 is made up of 15 amino acids. The CDR3 DNA reads TGTGCCAGCAGCTTAGGCCTAGCGGGAGGAAACGAGCAGTACTTC. This encodes CASSLGLAGGNEQYF.

The V call is TRBV2, the J call TRBJ2-7; TRBD2 matches at 13 bases. Germline V gene lookup returns CDR1 SNHLY and CDR2 FYNNEI. The CDR3 extends over 15 amino acids. J was trimmed by 7 bases and V by 2 bases; bases with no gene match: 5. The CDR3 coding sequence is TGTGCCAGCAGTGAACAAGGACTAGCGGGGGAGGAGCAGTACTTC. Encoded protein: CASSEQGLAGEEQYF. The full variable domain, its missing parts supplied by reference TRBV2 and TRBJ2-7, is EPEVTQTPSHQVTQMGQEVILRCVPISNHLYFYWYRQILGQKVEFLVSFYNNEISEKSEIFDDQFSVERPDGSNFTLKIRSTKLEDSAMYFCASSEQGLAGEEQYFGPGTRLTVT.

This clonotype turned up a few times. This chain links TRBV6-5 with TRBJ2-5; 7 nucleotides agree with TRBD1. The CDR3 extends over 16 amino acids. V was clipped by 2 bases and J by 5 bases; unmatched bases: 11. CDR1 is MNHEY, CDR2 SVGAGI, per germline. CDR3: CASSYLTGSRGETQYF. CDR3 DNA: TGTGCCAGCAGTTACCTGACAGGGTCCCGAGGGGAGACCCAGTACTTC.

In the case of this clonotype: One end of the junction is discordant with germline, which a read error may explain. The CDR3, as DNA: TGTGCCAGCAGCCAAGCTACTAGCGGGGCCGTACTCGAGCAGGACTTC. Amino acid sequence: CASSQATSGAVLEQDF. V gene TRBV4-2 combines with J gene TRBJ2-7, with 10 bases that match TRBD2. The CDR3 covers 16 residues. The germline V gene has CDR1 LGHNA and CDR2 YNFKEQ.

The V and J genes are TRBV6-2 or TRBV6-3 and TRBJ2-7; D may correspond to TRBD1 or TRBD2 (6 bases each). Germline CDR1 is MNHEY and CDR2 is SVGEGT. This CDR3 contains 15 residues. V was clipped by 7 bases and J by 4 bases, with 20 bases between them. The CDR3 region is CASTQAGQRTYEQYF. The CDR3 coding sequence is TGTGCCAGCACACAGGCGGGACAAAGGACATACGAGCAGTACTTC.

Here the CDR3 DNA reads TGTGCCAGCAGCTTATCCGGCCTCGACTATGGCTACACCTTC. Amino acids: CASSLSGLDYGYTF. The chain uses TRBV11-2 and TRBJ1-2; no definite D call. The CDR3 consists of 14 residues. Germline values: CDR1 SGHAT, CDR2 FQNNGV. The V gene lost 2 bases and the J gene lost 3 bases, with 10 bases spanning the gap.

This clonotype came up a few times. The chain carries TRBV6-2 or TRBV6-3 and TRBJ2-7, with 7 positions matching TRBD1. The CDR3 length is 15 residues. Losses at the gene ends were 6 bases for V and 1 base for J; bases not matched to a gene: 9. In germline, CDR1 is MNHEY, CDR2 SVGEGT. The CDR3 DNA follows: TGTGCCAGCAGATACAGGGGTGGTGGTTCCTACGAGCAGTACTTC. Amino acid sequence: CASRYRGGGSYEQYF.

This clonotype was counted at least ten times. V is TRBV4-1 and J is TRBJ1-1; D gene ambiguous. Germline-derived CDR1 and CDR2 are MGHRA and YSYEKL. The CDR3 loop spans 14 amino acids. Trimming left V 1 base short and J 1 base short, with 7 bases between. DNA of the CDR3: TGCGCCAGCAGCCAAGTAACTGCGAACACTGAAGCTTTCTTT. Translated, it gives CASSQVTANTEAFF.

The chain recombines TRBV29-1 with TRBJ2-3; 7 nucleotides align to TRBD2. The germline V gene has CDR1 SQVTM and CDR2 ANQGSEA. The CDR3 spans 13 residues. V lost 3 bases and J lost 2; bases outside the gene matches: 2. In nucleotides, the CDR3 is TGCAGCGTTGACGGGACTACCACAGATACGCAGTATTTT. Its translation: CSVDGTTTDTQYF.

There are many counts of this clonotype. The chain combines TRBV5-1 with TRBJ1-1, with D tentatively TRBD1 (5 bases). In germline, CDR1 is SGHRS, CDR2 YFSETQ. The CDR3 has 12 residues. The ends were cut back, 4 bases at V and 12 bases at J, with 16 bases in the middle. The CDR3 loop reads CASSPGGTFPFF. The CDR3 DNA is TGCGCCAGCAGCCCAGGCGGGACTTTTCCTTTCTTT.

This clonotype was seen only a few times. The chain carries TRBV24-1 and TRBJ2-5, with 9 bases that match TRBD1. Germline V gene sequence: CDR1 KGHDR, CDR2 SFDVKD. This CDR3 spans 16 amino acids. V lost 0 bases and J lost 4; bases outside the gene matches: 5. CDR3 amino acids: CATSDLPGQGLETQYF. The CDR3 DNA is TGTGCCACCAGTGATTTGCCGGGACAGGGTCTAGAGACCCAGTACTTC.

The chain employs TRBV12-3 or TRBV12-4 and TRBJ2-3; the match to TRBD2 covers 13 bases. CDR3 length equals 18 residues. Unmatched junction bases numbered 10, after V lost 5 bases and J lost 2 bases. CDR3 coding DNA: TGTGCCAGCAGTCCCATGACCACTAGCGGGGGGGTCACAGATACGCAGTATTTT. It encodes CASSPMTTSGGVTDTQYF.

In its sample, this clonotype was seen many times. This chain joins TRBV27 and TRBJ2-7; D may be TRBD2 (6 bases). The CDR3 extends over 15 amino acids. Germline CDR1 reads MNHEY; CDR2 reads SMNVEV (reference sequence). The V end was cut by 2 bases, the J end by 2 bases, with 13 bases between. The CDR3 nucleotides read TGTGCCAGCAGTTTAATCGGCGGGACCACCTACGAGCAGTACTTC. As protein: CASSLIGGTTYEQYF.

In this sample, this clonotype turned up once. This may be a read error, as it is one base from a much larger clone. The chain joins TRBV5-6 to TRBJ1-3; no clear D gene. Per the germline V gene, CDR1 is SGHDT and CDR2 is YYEEEE. CDR3 length: 14 residues. CDR3 amino acids: CSSSVGVSGNTIYF. In DNA, the CDR3 is TGTTCCAGCAGCGTTGGAGTCTCTGGAAACACCATATATTTT.

This clonotype was counted a few times. The genes are TRBV4-1 and TRBJ2-1, with 7 bases aligning to TRBD2. Germline trimming cut 0 bases from V and 12 bases from J; bases unmatched to any gene: 8. Germline CDR1 is MGHRA and CDR2 is YSYEKL. CDR3 length: 14 residues. CDR3: CASSQDLTSGGQFF. CDR3 nucleotides: TGCGCCAGCAGCCAAGATCTTACTTCGGGGGGGCAGTTCTTC.

The CDR3 DNA reads TGTGCCAGCAGCTTAAGGGGCTCAGCTTTCTTT. This encodes CASSLRGSAFF. The V and J genes are TRBV7-2 and TRBJ1-1, with D tentatively TRBD1 (5 bases). V was pared by 2 bases and J by 10 bases, with 8 bases between. Germline V CDR1 and CDR2: SGHTA, FQGNSA. The CDR3 totals 11 residues.

The genes are TRBV6-1 and TRBJ2-7; 9 bases are shared with TRBD1. The CDR3 covers 15 residues. Germline V gene lookup returns CDR1 MNHNS and CDR2 SASEGT. V gave up 2 bases and J gave up 4 bases; unmatched junction bases: 6. DNA for the CDR3: TGTGCCAGCAGTGAAAGGGGACAGGGCCTTTACGAGCAGTACTTC. It translates to CASSERGQGLYEQYF.

This chain uses TRBV5-1 with TRBJ1-2; TRBD1 is a possible D gene (5 bases). The V end lost 6 bases, the J end lost 3 bases, and 9 bases lay between the germline ends. The CDR3 loop spans 12 amino acids. CDR1 and CDR2 (germline): SGHRS, YFSETQ. The CDR3 protein is CASKRGDYGYTF. The DNA for the CDR3 is TGCGCCAGCAAACGAGGGGACTATGGCTACACCTTC.

This clonotype was observed a handful of times. The chain is built from TRBV10-3 and TRBJ2-6; D is uncertain. Trimming pared 0 bases from V and 0 bases from J, leaving 6 bases between. Germline lookup yields CDR1 ENHRY and CDR2 SYGVKD. The CDR3 is 16 residues long. The CDR3 spells CAISESFYSGANVLTF. The CDR3 DNA reads as TGTGCCATCAGTGAGTCGTTTTACTCTGGGGCCAACGTCCTGACTTTC.